This TCR beta chain was sequenced for a study of beta chain features in type 1 diabetes. About the study: Across every sample, approximately 110,000,000 sorted cells were examined in total. Broader study findings: Significant though moderate, a shortening of TCRB CDR3s appeared in all four CD4+ subsets of Type 1 diabetes patients.

This clone occurred a few times. The antigen is unknown. CDR1 is MNHNY, CDR2 SVGAGI, per germline (reference sequence). The CDR3 runs 14 residues. The germline V and J ends were trimmed by 5 bases and 6 bases, with 17 bases remaining between them. Expressed TCRB transcripts were sequenced after all isolated RNA was converted to cDNA. TCRdb keeps only in-frame clones here, not all; method: immunoSEQ multiplex PCR. Here the sample spans roughly 150,000 clones, around 8.3% being singletons. The sample was central memory CD4+ T cells from blood. The chain couples TRBV6-6 to TRBJ2-7, with D possibly matching TRBD2 (5 bases). The origin of this receptor is a woman aged 18-30 years with type 1 diabetes. In DNA, the CDR3 is TGTGCCAGCAGTCTCCTCACGCTAGCCTCCGAGCAGTACTTC. Translation gives CASSLLTLASEQYF.